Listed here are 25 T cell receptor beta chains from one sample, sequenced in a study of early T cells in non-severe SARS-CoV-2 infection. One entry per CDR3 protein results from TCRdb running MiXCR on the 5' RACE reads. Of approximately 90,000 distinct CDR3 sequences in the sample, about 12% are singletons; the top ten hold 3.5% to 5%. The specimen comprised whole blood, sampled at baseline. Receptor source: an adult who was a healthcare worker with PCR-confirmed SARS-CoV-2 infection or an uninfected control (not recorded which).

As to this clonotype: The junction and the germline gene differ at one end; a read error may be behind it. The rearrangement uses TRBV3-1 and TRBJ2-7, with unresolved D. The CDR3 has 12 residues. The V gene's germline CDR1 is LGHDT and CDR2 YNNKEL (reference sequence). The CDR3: CASSQVKGEQHF. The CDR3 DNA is TGTGCCAGCAGCCAAGTAAAGGGCGAGCAGCACTTC.

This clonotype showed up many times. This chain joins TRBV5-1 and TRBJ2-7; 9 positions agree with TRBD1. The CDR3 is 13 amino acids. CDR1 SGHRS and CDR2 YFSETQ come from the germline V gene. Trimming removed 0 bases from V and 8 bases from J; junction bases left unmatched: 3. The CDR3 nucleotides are TGCGCCAGCAGCTTGGGGACAGGGGTGAAGCAGTACTTC. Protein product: CASSLGTGVKQYF.

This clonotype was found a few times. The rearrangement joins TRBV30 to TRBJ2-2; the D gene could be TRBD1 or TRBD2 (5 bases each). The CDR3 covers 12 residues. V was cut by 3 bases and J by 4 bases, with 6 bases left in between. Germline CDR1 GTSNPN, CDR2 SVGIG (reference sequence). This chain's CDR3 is CAWRGVTGELFF. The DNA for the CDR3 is TGTGCCTGGAGGGGGGTCACCGGGGAGCTGTTTTTT.

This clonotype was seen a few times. This CDR3 reads CASSPQGNTIYF. The DNA for the CDR3 is TGTGCCAGCTCACCACAGGGAAACACCATATATTTT. J is TRBJ1-3 and V is TRBV18; D unclear. This CDR3 has 12 residues. The germline CDR1 and CDR2 sequences are KGHSH and LQKENI. V was shortened by 1 base and J by 4 bases, with 2 bases between the two germline ends.

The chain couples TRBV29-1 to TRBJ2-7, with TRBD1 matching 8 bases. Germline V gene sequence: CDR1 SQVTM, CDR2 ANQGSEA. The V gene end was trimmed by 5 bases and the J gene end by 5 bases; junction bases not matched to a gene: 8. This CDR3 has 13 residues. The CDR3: CSVRTGLSHEQYF. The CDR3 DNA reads TGCAGCGTTCGGACAGGGCTTTCCCACGAGCAGTACTTC.

The chain's CDR3 is CASSLPDTQETQYF. DNA of the CDR3: TGCGCCAGCAGCTTGCCGGACACTCAAGAGACCCAGTACTTC. The chain carries TRBV5-1 and TRBJ2-5; TRBD1 is a possible D gene (5 bases). Trimming cost V 1 base and J 2 bases, with 9 bases left between them. Germline V gene sequence: CDR1 SGHRS, CDR2 YFSETQ. The CDR3 is 14 residues long.

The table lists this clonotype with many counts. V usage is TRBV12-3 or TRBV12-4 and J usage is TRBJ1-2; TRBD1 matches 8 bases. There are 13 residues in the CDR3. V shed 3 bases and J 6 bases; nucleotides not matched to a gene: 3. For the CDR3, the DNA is TGTGCCAGCAGTTTCGGACAGGGCCATGGCTACACCTTC. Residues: CASSFGQGHGYTF.

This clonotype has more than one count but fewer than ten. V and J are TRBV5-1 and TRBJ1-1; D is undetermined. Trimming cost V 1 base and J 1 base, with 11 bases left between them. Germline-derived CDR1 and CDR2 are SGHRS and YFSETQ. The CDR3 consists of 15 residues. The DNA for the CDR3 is TGCGCCAGCAGCTTGACACAGTCGGGGAACACTGAAGCTTTCTTT. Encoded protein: CASSLTQSGNTEAFF.

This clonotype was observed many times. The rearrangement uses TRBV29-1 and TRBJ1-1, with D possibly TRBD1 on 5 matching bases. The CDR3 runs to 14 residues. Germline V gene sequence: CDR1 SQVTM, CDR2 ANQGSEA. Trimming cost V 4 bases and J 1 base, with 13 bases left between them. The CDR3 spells CSVVQGARNTEAFF. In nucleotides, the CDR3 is TGCAGCGTTGTCCAAGGGGCAAGGAACACTGAAGCTTTCTTT.

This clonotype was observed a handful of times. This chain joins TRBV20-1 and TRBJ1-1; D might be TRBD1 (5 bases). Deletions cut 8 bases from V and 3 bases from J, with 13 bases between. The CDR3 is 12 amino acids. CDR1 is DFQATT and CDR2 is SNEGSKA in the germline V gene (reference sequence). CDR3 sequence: CSSTGPHTEAFF. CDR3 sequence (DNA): TGCAGTAGCACGGGACCCCACACTGAAGCTTTCTTT.

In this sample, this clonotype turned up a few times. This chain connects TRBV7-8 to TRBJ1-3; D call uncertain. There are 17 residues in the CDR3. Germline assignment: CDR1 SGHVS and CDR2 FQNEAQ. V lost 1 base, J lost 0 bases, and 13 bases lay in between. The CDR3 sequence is CASSLGSRVGSGNTIYF. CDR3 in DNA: TGTGCCAGCAGCTTAGGCTCAAGAGTGGGCTCTGGAAACACCATATATTTT.

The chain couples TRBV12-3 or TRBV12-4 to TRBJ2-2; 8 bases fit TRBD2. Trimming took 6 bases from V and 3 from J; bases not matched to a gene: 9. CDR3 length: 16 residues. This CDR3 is CASRKRGGLDTGELFF. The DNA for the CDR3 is TGTGCCAGCAGAAAACGGGGGGGGCTGGACACCGGGGAGCTGTTTTTT.

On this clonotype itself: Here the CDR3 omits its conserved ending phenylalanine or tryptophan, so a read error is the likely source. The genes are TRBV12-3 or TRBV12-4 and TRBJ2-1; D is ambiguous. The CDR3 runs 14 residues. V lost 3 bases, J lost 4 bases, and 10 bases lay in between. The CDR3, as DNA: TGTGCCAGCAGTTTCCGGGCTCCTTACAATGAGCAGTTCTCC. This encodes CASSFRAPYNEQFS.

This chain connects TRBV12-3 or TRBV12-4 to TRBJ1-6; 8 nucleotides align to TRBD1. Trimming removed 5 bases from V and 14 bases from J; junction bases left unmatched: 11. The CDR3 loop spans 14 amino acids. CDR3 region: CASSPGTGNVALHF. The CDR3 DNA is TGTGCCAGCAGTCCAGGGACAGGCAATGTGGCCCTCCACTTT.

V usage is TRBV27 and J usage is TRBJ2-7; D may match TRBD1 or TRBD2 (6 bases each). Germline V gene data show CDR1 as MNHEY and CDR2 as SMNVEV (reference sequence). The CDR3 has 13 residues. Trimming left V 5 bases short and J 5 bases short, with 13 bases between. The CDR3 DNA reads TGTGCCAGCAGTATCTGGGGGGCCCACGAGCAGTACTTC. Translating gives CASSIWGAHEQYF.

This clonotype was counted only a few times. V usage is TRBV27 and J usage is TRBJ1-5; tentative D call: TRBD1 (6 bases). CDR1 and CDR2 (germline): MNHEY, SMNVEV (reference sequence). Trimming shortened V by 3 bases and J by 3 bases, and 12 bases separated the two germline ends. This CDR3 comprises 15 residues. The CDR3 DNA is TGTGCCAGCAGTTTCGAGGGGGAAATCAATCAGCCCCAGCATTTT. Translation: CASSFEGEINQPQHF.

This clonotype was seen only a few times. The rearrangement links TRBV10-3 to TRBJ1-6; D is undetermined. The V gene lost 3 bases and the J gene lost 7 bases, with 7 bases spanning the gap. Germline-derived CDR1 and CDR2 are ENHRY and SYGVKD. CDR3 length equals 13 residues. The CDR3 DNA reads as TGTGCCATCAGTGATGGCAGGAATTCACCCCTCCACTTT. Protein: CAISDGRNSPLHF.

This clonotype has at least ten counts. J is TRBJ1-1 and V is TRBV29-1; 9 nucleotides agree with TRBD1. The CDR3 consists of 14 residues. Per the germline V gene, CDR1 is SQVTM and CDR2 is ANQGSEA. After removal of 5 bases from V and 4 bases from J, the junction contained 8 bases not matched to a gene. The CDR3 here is CSVTAGTGTTEAFF. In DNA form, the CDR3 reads TGCAGCGTTACAGCCGGGACAGGGACCACTGAAGCTTTCTTT.

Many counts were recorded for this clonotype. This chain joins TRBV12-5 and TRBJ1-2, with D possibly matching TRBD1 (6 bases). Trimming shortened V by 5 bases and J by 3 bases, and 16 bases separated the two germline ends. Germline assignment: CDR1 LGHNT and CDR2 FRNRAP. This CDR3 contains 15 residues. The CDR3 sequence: CASGPLGGRDYGYTF. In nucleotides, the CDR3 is TGTGCTAGTGGTCCGCTCGGGGGGCGCGACTATGGCTACACCTTC.

The CDR3 bases are TGCGCCAGCAGCCCCTGGACCGACAGATGGAATGAGCAGTTCTTC. The encoded protein is CASSPWTDRWNEQFF. This chain uses TRBV4-1 with TRBJ2-1, with TRBD1 as a possible D gene (5 bases). CDR3 length equals 15 residues. Germline V gene lookup returns CDR1 MGHRA and CDR2 YSYEKL. The V gene lost 4 bases and the J gene lost 7 bases, with 17 bases spanning the gap.

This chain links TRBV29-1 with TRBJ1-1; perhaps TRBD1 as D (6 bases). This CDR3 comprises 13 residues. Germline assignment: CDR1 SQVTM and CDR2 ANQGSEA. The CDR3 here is CTVQGDTYTEAFF. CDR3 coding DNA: TGCACCGTGCAAGGGGACACGTACACTGAAGCTTTCTTT.

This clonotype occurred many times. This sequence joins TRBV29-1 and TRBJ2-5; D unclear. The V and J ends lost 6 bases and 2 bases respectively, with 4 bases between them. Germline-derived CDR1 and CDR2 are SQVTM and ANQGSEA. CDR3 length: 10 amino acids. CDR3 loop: CSVKQETQYF. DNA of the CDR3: TGCAGCGTGAAGCAAGAGACCCAGTACTTC.

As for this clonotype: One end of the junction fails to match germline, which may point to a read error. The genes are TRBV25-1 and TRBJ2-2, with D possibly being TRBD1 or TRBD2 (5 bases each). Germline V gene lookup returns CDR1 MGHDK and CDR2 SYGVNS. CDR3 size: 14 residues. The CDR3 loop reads CASSEQGDTGELYF. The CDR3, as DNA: TGTGCCAGCAGTGAACAGGGAGATACCGGGGAGCTGTATTTT.

CDR3 sequence: CASSSTPDRGIGYTF. DNA for the CDR3: TGTGCCAGCAGCTCTACTCCCGACAGGGGTATTGGCTACACCTTC. The gene calls are TRBV13 and TRBJ1-2; 8 nucleotides align to TRBD1. CDR3 length: 15 amino acids. Germline CDR1 is PRHDT and CDR2 is FYEKMQ (reference sequence). V lost 4 bases to trimming and J lost 7 bases; unmatched junction nucleotides: 11.

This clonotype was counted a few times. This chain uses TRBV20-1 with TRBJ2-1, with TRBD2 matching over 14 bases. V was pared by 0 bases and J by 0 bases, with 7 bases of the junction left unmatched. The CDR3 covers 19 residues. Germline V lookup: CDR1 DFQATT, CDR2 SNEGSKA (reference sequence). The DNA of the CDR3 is TGCAGTGCTAGAGAAGGGACTAGCGGGAGAGGGGGCTCCTACAATGAGCAGTTCTTC. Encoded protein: CSAREGTSGRGGSYNEQFF.